These 14 T cell receptor beta chains share one sample of origin, sequenced in a study of early T cells in non-severe SARS-CoV-2 infection. TCRdb passed the 5' RACE reads through MiXCR, listing each CDR3 protein once. The table shows about 64,000 distinct CDR3 sequences, with over 20% occurring only once. The sample here was whole blood, taken at baseline. All receptors derive from an adult who was a healthcare worker with PCR-confirmed SARS-CoV-2 infection or an uninfected control (not recorded which).

J is TRBJ1-6 and V is TRBV27; D not certain. CDR3 length: 12 amino acids. Per germline, CDR1 MNHEY and CDR2 SMNVEV (reference sequence). Between the trimmed V and J ends, which lost 6 bases and 10 bases, there was a span of 10 bases. The CDR3 DNA follows: TGTGCCAGCAGCCCCCTTGGGTCACCCCTCCACTTT. Its protein product is CASSPLGSPLHF.

There are a few counts of this clonotype. The J gene is TRBJ1-2, the V gene TRBV5-1; no clear D gene. The CDR3 runs 13 residues. Looked up from germline, CDR1 is SGHRS and CDR2 is YFSETQ. Trimming took 2 bases from V and 2 from J, leaving 7 bases between them. CDR3 amino acids: CASSFTLNYGYTF. The DNA of the CDR3 is TGCGCCAGCAGCTTTACATTGAACTATGGCTACACCTTC.

The chain couples TRBV7-8 to TRBJ2-3; perhaps TRBD1 as D (5 bases). The CDR3 sequence is 15 residues long. Per the germline V gene, CDR1 is SGHVS and CDR2 is FQNEAQ. V gave up 5 bases and J gave up 6 bases, with 18 bases separating them. The CDR3 sequence is CASSARRVLRDTQYF. CDR3 bases: TGTGCCAGCAGCGCCCGCAGGGTATTGCGGGATACGCAGTATTTT.

There are many counts of this clonotype. The chain joins TRBV7-9 to TRBJ2-2; D ambiguous. Trimming took 10 bases from V and 1 from J, leaving 7 bases between them. Germline V gene data show CDR1 as SEHNR and CDR2 as FQNEAQ (reference sequence). The CDR3 is 12 residues long. This chain's CDR3 is CATEQNTGELFF. The DNA of the CDR3 is TGTGCCACCGAGCAGAACACCGGGGAGCTGTTTTTT.

The chain combines TRBV5-1 with TRBJ2-3; a weak D match, TRBD1 (6 bases). V lost 0 bases and J 5 bases, leaving 10 bases between the germline ends. Germline assignment: CDR1 SGHRS and CDR2 YFSETQ. The CDR3 sequence is 14 residues long. The CDR3 region is CASSLDTGQDTQYF. The DNA of the CDR3 is TGCGCCAGCAGCTTGGATACAGGGCAAGATACGCAGTATTTT.

J is TRBJ2-1 and V is TRBV7-6, with TRBD2 identical over 10 bases. The germline CDR1 and CDR2 sequences are SGHVS and FNYEAQ. V dropped 5 bases and J dropped 3; count of bases not matched to a gene: 7. This CDR3 has 16 residues. As DNA, the CDR3 is TGTGCCAGCAGCCGGGCCCCTAGCGGGGGCTACAATGAGCAGTTCTTC. Amino acid sequence: CASSRAPSGGYNEQFF.

The rearrangement joins TRBV12-3 or TRBV12-4 to TRBJ2-7, with no clear D. The CDR3 loop spans 14 amino acids. V shed 5 bases and J shed 3 bases, with 14 bases lying between them. CDR3 sequence (DNA): TGTGCCAGCAGTCCGGGTCTCAACCTCTACGAGCAGTACTTC. Protein product: CASSPGLNLYEQYF.

The CDR3 DNA reads as TGTGCCAGCAGTGAACTAGGCCCCGCGTACGATACGCAGTATTTT. This encodes CASSELGPAYDTQYF. The V and J genes are TRBV25-1 and TRBJ2-3; D not certain. The CDR3 has 15 amino acids. Per the germline V gene, CDR1 is MGHDK and CDR2 is SYGVNS. Trimming removed 2 bases from V and 6 bases from J, with 15 bases in between.

V and J are TRBV6-5 and TRBJ2-5; D unresolved. The V gene lost 10 bases and the J gene lost 4 bases, with 10 bases spanning the gap. The germline V gene encodes CDR1 MNHEY and CDR2 SVGAGI. This CDR3 contains 11 residues. CDR3 loop: CATRALETQYF. The CDR3 coding sequence is TGTGCCACCCGGGCCCTAGAGACCCAGTACTTC.

This clonotype showed up many times. The chain links TRBV6-5 to TRBJ1-6, with no clear D. Trimming cost V 0 bases and J 10 bases, with 13 bases left between them. Germline V gene data show CDR1 as MNHEY and CDR2 as SVGAGI. This CDR3 has 15 residues. CDR3 sequence reads: CASSYSNLDSSPLHF. CDR3 DNA: TGTGCCAGCAGTTACTCGAACCTGGATTCATCACCCCTCCACTTT.

This clonotype has more than one count but fewer than ten. J is TRBJ1-5 and V is TRBV7-9, with D maybe TRBD1 (6 bases). The CDR3 contains 14 residues. Trimming left V 4 bases short and J 3 bases short, with 10 bases between. CDR1 and CDR2 from the germline V gene are SEHNR and FQNEAQ (reference sequence). CDR3 residues: CASSSTGPNQPQHF. CDR3 in DNA: TGTGCCAGCAGCTCGACAGGTCCCAATCAGCCCCAGCATTTT.

This clonotype was detected many times. The chain joins TRBV4-1 to TRBJ2-1; no clear D gene. The V gene's germline CDR1 is MGHRA and CDR2 YSYEKL. Between the trimmed V and J ends, which lost 4 bases and 5 bases, there was a span of 12 bases. The CDR3 has 14 amino acids. The CDR3 reads CASSPGGFHNEQFF. In DNA, the CDR3 is TGCGCCAGCAGCCCAGGTGGCTTCCACAATGAGCAGTTCTTC.

This clonotype was seen a few times. This CDR3 reads CASSLGGLGTQYF. In DNA form, the CDR3 reads TGTGCCAGCAGTCTGGGGGGCCTGGGGACCCAGTACTTC. V is TRBV25-1 and J is TRBJ2-5; D assignment may be TRBD1 or TRBD2 (6 bases each). Germline V CDR1 and CDR2: MGHDK, SYGVNS. Trimming removed 5 bases at V and 7 bases at J, with 14 bases between. The CDR3 has 13 amino acids.

The gene calls are TRBV4-1 and TRBJ1-5; TRBD1 matches 7 bases. V shed 4 bases and J 4 bases; nucleotides not matched to a gene: 4. CDR1 and CDR2 (germline): MGHRA, YSYEKL. The CDR3 contains 14 residues. DNA for the CDR3: TGCGCCAGCAGCCCCCTACAGGGGAATCAGCCCCAGCATTTT. Translation gives CASSPLQGNQPQHF.